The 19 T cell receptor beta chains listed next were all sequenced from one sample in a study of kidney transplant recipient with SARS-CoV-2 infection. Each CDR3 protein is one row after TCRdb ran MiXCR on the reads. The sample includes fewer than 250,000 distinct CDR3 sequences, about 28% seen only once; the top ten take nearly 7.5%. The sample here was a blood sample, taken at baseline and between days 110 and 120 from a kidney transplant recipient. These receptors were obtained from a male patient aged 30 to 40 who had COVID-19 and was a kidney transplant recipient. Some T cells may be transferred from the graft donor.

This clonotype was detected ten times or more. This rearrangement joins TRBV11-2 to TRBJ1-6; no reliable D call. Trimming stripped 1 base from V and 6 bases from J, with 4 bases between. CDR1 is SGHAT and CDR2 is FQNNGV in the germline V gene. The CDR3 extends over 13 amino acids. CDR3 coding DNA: TGTGCCAGCAGCTTAGTTCTTAATTCACCCCTCCACTTT. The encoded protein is CASSLVLNSPLHF.

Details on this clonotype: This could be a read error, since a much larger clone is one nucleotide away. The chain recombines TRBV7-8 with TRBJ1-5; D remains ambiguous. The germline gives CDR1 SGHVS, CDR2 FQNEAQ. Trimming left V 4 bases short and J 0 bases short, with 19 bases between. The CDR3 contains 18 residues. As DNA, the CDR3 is TGTGCCAGCAGCTCACACCGAAGAGGGCTCAATAGCAATCAGCCCCAGCATTTT. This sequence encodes CASSSHRRGLNSNQPQHF.

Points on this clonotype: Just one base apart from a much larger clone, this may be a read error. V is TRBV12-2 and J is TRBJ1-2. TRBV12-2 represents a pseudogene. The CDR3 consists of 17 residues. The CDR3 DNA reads TGTGCAAGTCGCTTTATGCGGACTCCACGAAAGACCTATGGCTACACCTTC. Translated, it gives CASRFMRTPRKTYGYTF.

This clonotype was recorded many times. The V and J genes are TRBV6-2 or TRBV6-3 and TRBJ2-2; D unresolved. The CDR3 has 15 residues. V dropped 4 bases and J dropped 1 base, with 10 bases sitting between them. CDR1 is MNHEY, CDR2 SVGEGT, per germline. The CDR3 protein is CASSLTGRNTGELFF. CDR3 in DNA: TGTGCCAGCAGTTTAACCGGCAGGAACACCGGGGAGCTGTTTTTT.

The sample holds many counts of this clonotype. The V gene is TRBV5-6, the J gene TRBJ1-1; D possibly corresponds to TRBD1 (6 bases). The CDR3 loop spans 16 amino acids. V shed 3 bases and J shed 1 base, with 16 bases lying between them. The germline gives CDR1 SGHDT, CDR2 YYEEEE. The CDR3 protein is CASSSSYDRTNTEAFF. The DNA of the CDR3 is TGTGCCAGCAGCTCTTCGTACGACAGGACGAACACTGAAGCTTTCTTT. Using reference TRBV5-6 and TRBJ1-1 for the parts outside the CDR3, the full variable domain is DAGVTQSPTHLIKTRGQQVTLRCSPKSGHDTVSWYQQALGQGPQFIFQYYEEEERQRGNFPDRFSGHQFPNYSSELNVNALLLGDSALYLCASSSSYDRTNTEAFFGQGTRLTVV.

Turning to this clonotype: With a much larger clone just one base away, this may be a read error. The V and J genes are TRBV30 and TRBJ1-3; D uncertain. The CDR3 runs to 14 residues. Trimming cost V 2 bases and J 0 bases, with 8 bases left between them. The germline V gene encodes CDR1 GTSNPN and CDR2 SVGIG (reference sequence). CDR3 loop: CAWSKGLSGNTIYF. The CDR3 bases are TGTGCCTGGAGTAAAGGGCTCTCTGGAAACACCATATATTTT.

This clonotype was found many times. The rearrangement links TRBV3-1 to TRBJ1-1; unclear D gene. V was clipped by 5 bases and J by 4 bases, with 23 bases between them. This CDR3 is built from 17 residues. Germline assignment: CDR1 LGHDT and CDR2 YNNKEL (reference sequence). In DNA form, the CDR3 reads TGTGCCAGCAGCACGCGTTATCCCATTTCAATTCGCACTGAAGCTTTCTTT. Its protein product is CASSTRYPISIRTEAFF.

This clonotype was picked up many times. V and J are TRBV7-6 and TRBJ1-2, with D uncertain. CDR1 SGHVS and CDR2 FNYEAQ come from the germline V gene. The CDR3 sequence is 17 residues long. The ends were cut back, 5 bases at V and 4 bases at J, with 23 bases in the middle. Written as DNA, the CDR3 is TGTGCCAGCAGCCAAATCGATGAATCTCGAAAGACCTATGGCTACACCTTC. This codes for CASSQIDESRKTYGYTF.

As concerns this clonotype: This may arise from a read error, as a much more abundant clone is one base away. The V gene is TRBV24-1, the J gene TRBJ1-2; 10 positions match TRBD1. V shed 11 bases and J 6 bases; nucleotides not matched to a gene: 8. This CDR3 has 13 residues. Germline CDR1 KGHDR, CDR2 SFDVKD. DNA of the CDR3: TGTGCCATCAGCATGACAGGGGGCAATGGCTACACCTTC. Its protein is CAISMTGGNGYTF.

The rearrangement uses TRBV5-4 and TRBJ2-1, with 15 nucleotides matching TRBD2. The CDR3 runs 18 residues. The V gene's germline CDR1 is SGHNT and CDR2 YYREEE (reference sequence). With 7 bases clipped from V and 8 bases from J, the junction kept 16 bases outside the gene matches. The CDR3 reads CASGQGTSGGRRSDEQFF. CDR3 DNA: TGTGCCAGCGGCCAAGGGACTAGCGGGGGGAGACGGAGCGATGAGCAGTTCTTC.

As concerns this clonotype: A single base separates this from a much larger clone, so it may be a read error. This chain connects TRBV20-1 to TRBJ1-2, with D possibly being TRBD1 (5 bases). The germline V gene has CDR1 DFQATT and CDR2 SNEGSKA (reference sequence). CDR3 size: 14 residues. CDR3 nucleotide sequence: TGCAGTGATAGAGTCCCGACAGCTAACTATGGCTACACCTTC. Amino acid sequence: CSDRVPTANYGYTF.

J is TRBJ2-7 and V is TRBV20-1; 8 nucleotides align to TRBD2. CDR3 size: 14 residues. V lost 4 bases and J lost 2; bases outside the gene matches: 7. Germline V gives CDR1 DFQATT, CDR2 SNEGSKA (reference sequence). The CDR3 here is CSAKLGSGAYEQYF. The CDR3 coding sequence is TGCAGTGCTAAACTTGGTAGCGGGGCCTACGAGCAGTACTTC.

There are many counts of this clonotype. CDR3 protein: CASSGTSGRYEQYF. The CDR3 region has the DNA TGCGCCAGCAGCGGGACTAGCGGGAGATACGAGCAGTACTTC. The rearrangement links TRBV5-1 to TRBJ2-7; 14 positions agree with TRBD2. Trimming cost V 4 bases and J 4 bases; bases outside gene matches: 1. Germline values: CDR1 SGHRS, CDR2 YFSETQ. This CDR3 region has 14 residues.

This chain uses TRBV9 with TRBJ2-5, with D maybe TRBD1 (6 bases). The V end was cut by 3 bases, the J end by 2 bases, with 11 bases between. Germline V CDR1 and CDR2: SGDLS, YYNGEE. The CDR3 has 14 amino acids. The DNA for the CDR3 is TGTGCCAGCAGCGCTAGACAGGCGCAAGAGACCCAGTACTTC. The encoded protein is CASSARQAQETQYF.

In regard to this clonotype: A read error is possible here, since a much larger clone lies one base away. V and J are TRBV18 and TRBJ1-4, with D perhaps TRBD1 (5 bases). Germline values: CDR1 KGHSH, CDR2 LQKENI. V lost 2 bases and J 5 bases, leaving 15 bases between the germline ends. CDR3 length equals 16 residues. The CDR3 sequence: CASSPSLAGKNEKLFF. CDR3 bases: TGTGCCAGCTCACCATCCTTGGCAGGGAAGAATGAAAAACTGTTTTTT.

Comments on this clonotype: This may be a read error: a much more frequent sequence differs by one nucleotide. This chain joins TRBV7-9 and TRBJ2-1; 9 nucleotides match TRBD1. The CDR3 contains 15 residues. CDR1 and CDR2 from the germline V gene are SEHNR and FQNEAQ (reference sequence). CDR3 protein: CAGSLVGTGNNEQFF. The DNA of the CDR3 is TGTGCCGGCAGCTTAGTAGGGACAGGGAACAATGAGCAGTTCTTC.

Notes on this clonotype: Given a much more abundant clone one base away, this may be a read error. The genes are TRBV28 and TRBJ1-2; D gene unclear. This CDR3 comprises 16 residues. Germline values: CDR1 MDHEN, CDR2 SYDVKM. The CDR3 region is CGSALNDSRRTYGYTF. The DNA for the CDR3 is TGTGGCAGTGCACTAAATGATAGCCGAAGGACCTATGGCTACACCTTC.

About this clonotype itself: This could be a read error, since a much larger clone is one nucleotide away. For the CDR3, the DNA is TGCGCCAGCAACTCTCTGACAGGGGGCTACGAGCAGTACTTC. Protein sequence: CASNSLTGGYEQYF. The V and J genes are TRBV5-1 and TRBJ2-7, with 9 nucleotides matching TRBD1. The CDR3 totals 14 residues. CDR1 and CDR2 from the germline V gene are SGHRS and YFSETQ. J lost 3 bases, V lost 6 bases, and 7 bases had no gene match.

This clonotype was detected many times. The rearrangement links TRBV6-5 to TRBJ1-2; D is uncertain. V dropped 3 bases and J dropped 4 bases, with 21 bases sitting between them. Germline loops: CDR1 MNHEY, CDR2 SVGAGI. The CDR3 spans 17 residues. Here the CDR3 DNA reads TGTGCCAGCAGTTATACCAAGGAATGTAGAAAGACCTATGGCTACACCTTC. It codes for CASSYTKECRKTYGYTF.